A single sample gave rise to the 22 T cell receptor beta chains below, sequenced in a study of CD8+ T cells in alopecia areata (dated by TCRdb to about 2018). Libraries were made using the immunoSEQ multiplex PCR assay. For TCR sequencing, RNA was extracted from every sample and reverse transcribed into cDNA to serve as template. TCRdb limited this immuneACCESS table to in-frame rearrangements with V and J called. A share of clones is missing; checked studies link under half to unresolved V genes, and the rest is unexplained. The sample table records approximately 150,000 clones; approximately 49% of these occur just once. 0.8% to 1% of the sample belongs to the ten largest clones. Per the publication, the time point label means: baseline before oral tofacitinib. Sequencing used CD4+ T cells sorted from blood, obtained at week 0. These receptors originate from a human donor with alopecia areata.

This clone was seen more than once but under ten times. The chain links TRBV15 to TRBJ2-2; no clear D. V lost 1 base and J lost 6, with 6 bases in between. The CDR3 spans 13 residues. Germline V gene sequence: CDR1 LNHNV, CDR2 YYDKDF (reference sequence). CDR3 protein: CATSRAWSGELFF. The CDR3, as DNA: TGTGCCACCAGCAGAGCGTGGTCCGGGGAGCTGTTTTTT. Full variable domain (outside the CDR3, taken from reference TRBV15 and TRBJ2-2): DAMVIQNPRYQVTQFGKPVTLSCSQTLNHNVMYWYQQKSSQAPKLLFHYYDKDFNNEADTPDNFQSRRPNTSFCFLDIRSPGLGDTAMYLCATSRAWSGELFFGEGSRLTVL.

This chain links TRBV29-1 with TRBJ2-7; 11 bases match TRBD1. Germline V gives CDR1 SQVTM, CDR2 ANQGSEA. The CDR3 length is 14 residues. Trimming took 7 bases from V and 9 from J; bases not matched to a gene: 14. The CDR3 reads CSGVRDRGFAWQYF. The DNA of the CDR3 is TGCAGCGGCGTCCGGGACAGGGGGTTCGCTTGGCAGTACTTC.

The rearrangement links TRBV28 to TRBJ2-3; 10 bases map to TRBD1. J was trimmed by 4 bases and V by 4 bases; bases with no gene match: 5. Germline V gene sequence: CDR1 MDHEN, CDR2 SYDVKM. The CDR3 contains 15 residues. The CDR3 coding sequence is TGTGCCAGCAGTTCCGGGACAGGGGTATCAGATACGCAGTATTTT. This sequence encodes CASSSGTGVSDTQYF.

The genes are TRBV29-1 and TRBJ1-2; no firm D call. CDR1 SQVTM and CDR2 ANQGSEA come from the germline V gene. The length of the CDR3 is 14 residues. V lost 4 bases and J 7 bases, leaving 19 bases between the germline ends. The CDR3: CSVGRKTARSGYTF. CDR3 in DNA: TGCAGCGTTGGCAGAAAGACTGCGAGGTCTGGCTACACCTTC. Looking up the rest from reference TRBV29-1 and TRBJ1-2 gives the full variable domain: SAVISQKPSRDICQRGTSLTIQCQVDSQVTMMFWYRQQPGQSLTLIATANQGSEATYESGFVIDKFPISRPNLTFSTLTVSNMSPEDSSIYLCSVGRKTARSGYTFGSGTRLTVV.

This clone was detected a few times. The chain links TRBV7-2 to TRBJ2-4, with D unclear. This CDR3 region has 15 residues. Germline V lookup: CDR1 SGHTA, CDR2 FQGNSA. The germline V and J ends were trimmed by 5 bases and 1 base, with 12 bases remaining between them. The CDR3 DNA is TGTGCCAGCAGCATAGAAGGAATCGCCAAAAACATTCAGTACTTC. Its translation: CASSIEGIAKNIQYF.

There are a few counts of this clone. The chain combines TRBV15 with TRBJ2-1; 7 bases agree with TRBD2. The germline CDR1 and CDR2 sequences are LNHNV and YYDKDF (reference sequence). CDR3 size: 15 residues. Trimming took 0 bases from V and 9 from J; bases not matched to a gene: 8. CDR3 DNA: TGTGCCACCAGCAGAGAGGTGGGAGGGCCGGGTGAGCAGTTCTTC. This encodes CATSREVGGPGEQFF.

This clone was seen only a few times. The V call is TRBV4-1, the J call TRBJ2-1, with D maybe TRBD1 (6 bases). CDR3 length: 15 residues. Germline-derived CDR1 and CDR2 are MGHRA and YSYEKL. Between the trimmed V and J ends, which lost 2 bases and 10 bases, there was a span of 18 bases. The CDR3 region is CASSQPEQGLREQFF. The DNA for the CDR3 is TGCGCCAGCAGCCAACCAGAACAGGGATTGCGGGAGCAGTTCTTC.

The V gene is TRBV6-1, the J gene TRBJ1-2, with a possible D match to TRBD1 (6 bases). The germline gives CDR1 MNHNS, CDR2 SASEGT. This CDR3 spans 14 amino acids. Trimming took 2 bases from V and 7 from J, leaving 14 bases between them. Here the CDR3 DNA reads TGTGCCAGCAGTGAATCCGGGACATTTTCTGGCTACACCTTC. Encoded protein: CASSESGTFSGYTF.

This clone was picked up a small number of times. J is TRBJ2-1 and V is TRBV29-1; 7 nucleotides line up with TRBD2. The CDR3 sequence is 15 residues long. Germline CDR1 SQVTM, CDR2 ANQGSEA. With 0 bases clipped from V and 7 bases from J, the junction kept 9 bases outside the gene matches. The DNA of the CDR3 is TGCAGCGTTGAAGAAAGGCGGACTAGTACTAATGAGCAGTTCTTC. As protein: CSVEERRTSTNEQFF.

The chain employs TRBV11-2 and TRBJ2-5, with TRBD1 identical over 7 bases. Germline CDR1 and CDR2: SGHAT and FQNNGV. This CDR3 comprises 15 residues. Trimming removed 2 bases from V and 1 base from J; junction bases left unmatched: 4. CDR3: CASSLQGQLQETQYF. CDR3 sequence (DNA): TGTGCCAGCAGCTTACAGGGACAGCTCCAAGAGACCCAGTACTTC.

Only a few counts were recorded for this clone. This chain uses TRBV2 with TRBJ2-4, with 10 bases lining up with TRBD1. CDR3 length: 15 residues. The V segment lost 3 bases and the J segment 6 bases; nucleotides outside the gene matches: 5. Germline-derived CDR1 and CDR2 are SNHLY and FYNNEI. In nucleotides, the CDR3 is TGTGCCAGCAGTGAGGGACAGGGGTCCAGAAACATTCAGTACTTC. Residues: CASSEGQGSRNIQYF.

The CDR3 sequence is CAWSLAVLGNEQFF. The DNA of the CDR3 is TGTGCCTGGAGTCTAGCGGTCTTGGGGAATGAGCAGTTCTTC. This chain connects TRBV30 to TRBJ2-1, with 7 nucleotides matching TRBD2. CDR1 GTSNPN and CDR2 SVGIG come from the germline V gene (reference sequence). The CDR3 totals 14 residues. The trim removed 2 bases at V and 7 bases at J, leaving 8 bases unmatched.

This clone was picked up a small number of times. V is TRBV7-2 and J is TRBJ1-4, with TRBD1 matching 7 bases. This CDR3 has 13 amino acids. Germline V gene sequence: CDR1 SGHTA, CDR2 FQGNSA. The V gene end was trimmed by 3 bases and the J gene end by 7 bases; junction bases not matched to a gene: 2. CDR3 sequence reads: CASSLPGGEKLFF. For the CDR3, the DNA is TGTGCCAGCAGCTTGCCAGGGGGTGAAAAACTGTTTTTT.

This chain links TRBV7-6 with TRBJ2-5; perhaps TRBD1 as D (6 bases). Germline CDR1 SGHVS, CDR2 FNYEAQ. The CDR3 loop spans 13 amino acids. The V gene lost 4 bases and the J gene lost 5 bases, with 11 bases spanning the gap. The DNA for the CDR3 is TGTGCCAGCAGCTCGAGGACAGCGGAGACCCAGTACTTC. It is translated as CASSSRTAETQYF. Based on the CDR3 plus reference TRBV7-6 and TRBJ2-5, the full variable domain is GAGVSQSPRYKVTKRGQDVALRCDPISGHVSLYWYRQALGQGPEFLTYFNYEAQQDKSGLPNDRFSAERPEGSISTLTIQRTEQRDSAMYRCASSSRTAETQYFGPGTRLLVL.

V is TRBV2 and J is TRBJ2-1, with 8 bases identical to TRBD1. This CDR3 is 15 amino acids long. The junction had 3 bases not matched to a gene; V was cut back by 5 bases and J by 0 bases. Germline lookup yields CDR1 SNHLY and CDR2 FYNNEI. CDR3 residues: CASSTTGGSYNEQFF. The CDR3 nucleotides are TGTGCCAGCAGTACCACAGGGGGCTCCTACAATGAGCAGTTCTTC.

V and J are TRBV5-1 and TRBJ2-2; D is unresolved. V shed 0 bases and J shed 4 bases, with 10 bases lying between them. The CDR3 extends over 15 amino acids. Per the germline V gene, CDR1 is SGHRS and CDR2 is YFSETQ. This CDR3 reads CASSLVVRGTGELFF. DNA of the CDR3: TGCGCCAGCAGCTTGGTCGTCCGAGGCACCGGGGAGCTGTTTTTT.

In DNA form, the CDR3 reads TGTGCCAGCAGCCAAGCACCAGGAATCTATGGCTACACCTTC. This encodes CASSQAPGIYGYTF. The chain uses TRBV14 and TRBJ1-2, with unresolved D. This CDR3 is 14 amino acids long. V was cut by 1 base and J by 4 bases, with 10 bases left in between. Per the germline V gene, CDR1 is SGHDN and CDR2 is FVKESK.

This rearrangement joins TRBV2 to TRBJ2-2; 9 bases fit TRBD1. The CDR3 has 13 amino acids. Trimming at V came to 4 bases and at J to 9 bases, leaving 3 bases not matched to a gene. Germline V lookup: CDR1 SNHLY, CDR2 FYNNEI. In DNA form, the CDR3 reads TGTGCCAGCAGTGGACAGGGGGTCCGGGAGCTGTTTTTT. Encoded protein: CASSGQGVRELFF.

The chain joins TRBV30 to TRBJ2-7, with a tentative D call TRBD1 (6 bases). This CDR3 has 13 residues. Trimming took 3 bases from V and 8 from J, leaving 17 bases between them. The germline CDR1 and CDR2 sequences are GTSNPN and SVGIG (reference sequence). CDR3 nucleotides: TGTGCCTGGAGCTTGGGGACACCTGGTAAGCAGTACTTC. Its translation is CAWSLGTPGKQYF. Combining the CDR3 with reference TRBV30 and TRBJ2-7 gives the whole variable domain SQTIHQWPATLVQPVGSPLSLECTVEGTSNPNLYWYRQAAGRGLQLLFYSVGIGQISSEVPQNLSASRPQDRQFILSSKKLLLSDSGFYLCAWSLGTPGKQYFGPGTRLTVT.

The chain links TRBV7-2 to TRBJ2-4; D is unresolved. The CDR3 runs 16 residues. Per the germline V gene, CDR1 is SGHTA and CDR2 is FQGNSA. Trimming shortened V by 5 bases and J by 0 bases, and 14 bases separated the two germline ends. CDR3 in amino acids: CASSPSVLLAKNIQYF. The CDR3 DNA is TGTGCCAGCAGCCCCAGCGTCCTCCTAGCCAAAAACATTCAGTACTTC.

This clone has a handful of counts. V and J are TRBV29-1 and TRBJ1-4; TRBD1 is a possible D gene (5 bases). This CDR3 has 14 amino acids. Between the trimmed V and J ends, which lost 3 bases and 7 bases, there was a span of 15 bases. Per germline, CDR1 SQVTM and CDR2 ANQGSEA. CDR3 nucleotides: TGCAGCGTTGATAGTGGGACGGGAGGTGAAAAACTGTTTTTT. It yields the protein CSVDSGTGGEKLFF.

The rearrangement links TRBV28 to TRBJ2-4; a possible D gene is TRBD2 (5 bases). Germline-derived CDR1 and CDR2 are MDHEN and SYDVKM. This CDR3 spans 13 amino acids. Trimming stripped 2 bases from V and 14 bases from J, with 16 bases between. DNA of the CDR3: TGTGCCAGCAGTTTAACTAGTCGGGCGGTTAAGTACTTC. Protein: CASSLTSRAVKYF.